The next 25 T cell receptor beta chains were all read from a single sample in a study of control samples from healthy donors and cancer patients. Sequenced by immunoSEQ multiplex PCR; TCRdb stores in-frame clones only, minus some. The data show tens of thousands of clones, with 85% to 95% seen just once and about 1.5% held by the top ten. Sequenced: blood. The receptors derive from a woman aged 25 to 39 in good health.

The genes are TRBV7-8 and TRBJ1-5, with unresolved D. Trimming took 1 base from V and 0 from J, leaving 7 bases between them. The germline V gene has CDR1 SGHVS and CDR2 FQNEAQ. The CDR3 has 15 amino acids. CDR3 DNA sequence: TGTGCCAGCAGCTTAGACGGGTATAGCAATCAGCCCCAGCATTTT. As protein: CASSLDGYSNQPQHF.

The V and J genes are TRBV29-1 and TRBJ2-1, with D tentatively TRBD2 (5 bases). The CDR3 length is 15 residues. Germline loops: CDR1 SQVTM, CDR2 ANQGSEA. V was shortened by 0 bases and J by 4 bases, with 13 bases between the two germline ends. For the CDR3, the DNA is TGCAGCGTTGAAGAGGACGGGGAATATTACAATGAGCAGTTCTTC. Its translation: CSVEEDGEYYNEQFF.

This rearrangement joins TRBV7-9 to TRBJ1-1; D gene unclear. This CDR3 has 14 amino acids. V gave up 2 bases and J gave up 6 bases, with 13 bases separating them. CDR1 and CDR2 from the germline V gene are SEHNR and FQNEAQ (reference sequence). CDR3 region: CASSLLGRRAEAFF. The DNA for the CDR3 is TGTGCCAGCAGCTTACTAGGTCGGCGCGCTGAAGCTTTCTTT.

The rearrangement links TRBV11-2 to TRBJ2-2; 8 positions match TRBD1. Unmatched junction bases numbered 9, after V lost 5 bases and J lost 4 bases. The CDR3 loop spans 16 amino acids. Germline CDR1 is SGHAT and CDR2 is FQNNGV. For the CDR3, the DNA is TGTGCCAGCAGCGCACGACAGGGGATTTCCACCGGGGAGCTGTTTTTT. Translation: CASSARQGISTGELFF.

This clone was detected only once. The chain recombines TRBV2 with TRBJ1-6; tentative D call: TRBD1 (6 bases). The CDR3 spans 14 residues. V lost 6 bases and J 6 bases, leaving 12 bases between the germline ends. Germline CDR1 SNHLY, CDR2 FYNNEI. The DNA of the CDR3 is TGTGCCAGCAGGGAGGACAGCGGTAATTCACCCCTCCACTTT. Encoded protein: CASREDSGNSPLHF.

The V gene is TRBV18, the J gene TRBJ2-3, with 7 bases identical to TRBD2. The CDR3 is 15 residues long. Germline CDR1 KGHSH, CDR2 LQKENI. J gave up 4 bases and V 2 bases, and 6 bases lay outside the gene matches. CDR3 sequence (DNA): TGTGCCAGCTCACCAAGGGCGGGGGAGTCAGATACGCAGTATTTT. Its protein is CASSPRAGESDTQYF. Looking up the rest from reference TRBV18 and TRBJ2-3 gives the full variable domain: NAGVMQNPRHLVRRRGQEARLRCSPMKGHSHVYWYRQLPEEGLKFMVYLQKENIIDESGMPKERFSAEFPKEGPSILRIQQVVRGDSAAYFCASSPRAGESDTQYFGPGTRLTVL.

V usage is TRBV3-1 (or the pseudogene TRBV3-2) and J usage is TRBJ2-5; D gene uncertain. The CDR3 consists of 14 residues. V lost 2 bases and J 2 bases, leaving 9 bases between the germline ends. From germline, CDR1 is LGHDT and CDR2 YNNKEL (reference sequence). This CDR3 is CASSQTGSQETQYF. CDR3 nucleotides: TGTGCCAGCAGCCAAACGGGCAGTCAAGAGACCCAGTACTTC.

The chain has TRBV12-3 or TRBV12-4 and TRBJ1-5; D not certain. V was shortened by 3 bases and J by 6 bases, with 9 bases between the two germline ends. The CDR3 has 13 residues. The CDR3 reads CASSFLRIQPQHF. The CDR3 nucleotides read TGTGCCAGCAGTTTTTTAAGAATTCAGCCCCAGCATTTT.

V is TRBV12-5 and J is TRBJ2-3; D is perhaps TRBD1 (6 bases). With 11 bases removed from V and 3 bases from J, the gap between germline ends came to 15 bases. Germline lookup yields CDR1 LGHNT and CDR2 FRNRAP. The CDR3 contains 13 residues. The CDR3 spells CAATGTQTDTQYF. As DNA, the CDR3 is TGTGCTGCAACCGGGACACAAACAGATACGCAGTATTTT.

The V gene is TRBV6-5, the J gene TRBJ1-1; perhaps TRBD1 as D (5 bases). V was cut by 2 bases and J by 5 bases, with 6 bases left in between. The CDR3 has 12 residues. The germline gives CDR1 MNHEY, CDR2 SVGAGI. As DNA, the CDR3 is TGTGCCAGCAGTTACGGGGGGACTGAAGCTTTCTTT. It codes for CASSYGGTEAFF.

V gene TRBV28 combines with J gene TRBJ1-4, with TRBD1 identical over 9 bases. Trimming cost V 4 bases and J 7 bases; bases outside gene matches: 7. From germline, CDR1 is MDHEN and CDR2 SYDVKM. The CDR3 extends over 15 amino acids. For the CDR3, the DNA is TGTGCCAGCAGTTCGTCGGGACAGGGCGGTGAAAAACTGTTTTTT. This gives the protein CASSSSGQGGEKLFF.

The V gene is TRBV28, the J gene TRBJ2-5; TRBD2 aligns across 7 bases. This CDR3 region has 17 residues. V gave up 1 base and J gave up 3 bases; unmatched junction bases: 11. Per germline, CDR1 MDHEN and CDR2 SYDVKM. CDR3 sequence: CASSLFWGGTTEETQYF. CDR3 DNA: TGTGCCAGCAGTTTATTCTGGGGCGGGACTACCGAAGAGACCCAGTACTTC.

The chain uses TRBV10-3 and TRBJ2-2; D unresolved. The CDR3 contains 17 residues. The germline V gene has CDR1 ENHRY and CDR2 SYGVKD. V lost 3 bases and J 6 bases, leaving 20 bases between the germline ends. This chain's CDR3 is CAISEVWVSLDPGELFF. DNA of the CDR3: TGTGCCATCAGTGAAGTTTGGGTCAGCCTGGACCCCGGGGAGCTGTTTTTT.

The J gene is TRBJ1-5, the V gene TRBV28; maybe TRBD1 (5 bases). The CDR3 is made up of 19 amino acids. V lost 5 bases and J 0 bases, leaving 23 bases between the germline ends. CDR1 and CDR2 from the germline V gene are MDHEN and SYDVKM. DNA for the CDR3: TGTGCCAGCAGTCTATTTACCGGGGCCACCGTCTATAGCAATCAGCCCCAGCATTTT. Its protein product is CASSLFTGATVYSNQPQHF.

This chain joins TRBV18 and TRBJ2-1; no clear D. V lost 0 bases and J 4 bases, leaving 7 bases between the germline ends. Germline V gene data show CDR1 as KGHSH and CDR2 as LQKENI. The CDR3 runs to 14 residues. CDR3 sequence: CASSPPTLYNEQFF. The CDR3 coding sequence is TGTGCCAGCTCACCACCGACTCTATACAATGAGCAGTTCTTC.

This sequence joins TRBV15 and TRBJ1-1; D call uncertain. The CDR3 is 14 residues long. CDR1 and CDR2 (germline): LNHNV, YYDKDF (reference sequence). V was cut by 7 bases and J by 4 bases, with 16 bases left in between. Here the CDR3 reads CATKRYNDGTEAFF. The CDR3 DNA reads TGTGCCACCAAGAGATATAATGATGGCACTGAAGCTTTCTTT.

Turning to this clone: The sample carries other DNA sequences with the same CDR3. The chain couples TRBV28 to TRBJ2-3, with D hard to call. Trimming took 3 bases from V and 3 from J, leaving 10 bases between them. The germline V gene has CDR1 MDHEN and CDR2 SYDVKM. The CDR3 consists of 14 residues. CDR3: CASSFRGPTDTQYF. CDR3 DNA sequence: TGTGCCAGCAGTTTTCGTGGTCCTACAGATACGCAGTATTTT.

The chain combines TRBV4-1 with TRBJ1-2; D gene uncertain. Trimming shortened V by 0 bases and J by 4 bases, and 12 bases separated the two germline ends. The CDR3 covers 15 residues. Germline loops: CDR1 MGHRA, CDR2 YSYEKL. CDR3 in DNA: TGCGCCAGCAGCCAAGATTTGGTCTCCTCCTATGGCTACACCTTC. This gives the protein CASSQDLVSSYGYTF.

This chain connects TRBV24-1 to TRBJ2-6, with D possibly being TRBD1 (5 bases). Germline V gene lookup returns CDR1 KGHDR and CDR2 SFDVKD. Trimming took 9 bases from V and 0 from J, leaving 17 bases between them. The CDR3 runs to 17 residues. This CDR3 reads CATPPFRASSGANVLTF. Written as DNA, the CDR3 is TGTGCCACCCCCCCATTCAGGGCTTCCTCTGGGGCCAACGTCCTGACTTTC.

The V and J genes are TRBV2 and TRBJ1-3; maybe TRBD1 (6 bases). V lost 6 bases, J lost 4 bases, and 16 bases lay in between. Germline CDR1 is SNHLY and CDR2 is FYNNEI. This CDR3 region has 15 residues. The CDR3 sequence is CASSPPTGNGNTIYF. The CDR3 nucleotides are TGTGCCAGCAGCCCGCCTACAGGGAACGGAAACACCATATATTTT.

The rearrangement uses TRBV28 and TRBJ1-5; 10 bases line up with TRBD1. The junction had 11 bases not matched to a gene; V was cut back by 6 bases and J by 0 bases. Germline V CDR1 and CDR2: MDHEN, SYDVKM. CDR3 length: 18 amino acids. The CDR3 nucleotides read TGTGCCAGCAGACGGAGGGGGGGGACAGGGGATAGCAATCAGCCCCAGCATTTT. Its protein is CASRRRGGTGDSNQPQHF.

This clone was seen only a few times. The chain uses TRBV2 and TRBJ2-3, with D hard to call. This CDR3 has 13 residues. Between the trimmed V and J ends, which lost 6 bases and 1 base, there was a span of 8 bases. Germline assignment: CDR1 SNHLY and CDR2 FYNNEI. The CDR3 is CASSVDRTDTQYF. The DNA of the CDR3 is TGTGCCAGCAGCGTTGACCGCACAGATACGCAGTATTTT. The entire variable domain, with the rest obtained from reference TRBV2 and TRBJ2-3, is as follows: EPEVTQTPSHQVTQMGQEVILRCVPISNHLYFYWYRQILGQKVEFLVSFYNNEISEKSEIFDDQFSVERPDGSNFTLKIRSTKLEDSAMYFCASSVDRTDTQYFGPGTRLTVL.

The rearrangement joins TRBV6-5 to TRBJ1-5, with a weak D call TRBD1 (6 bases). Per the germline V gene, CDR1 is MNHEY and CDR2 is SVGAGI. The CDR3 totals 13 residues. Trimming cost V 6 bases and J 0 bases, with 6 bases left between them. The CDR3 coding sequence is TGTGCCAGCAGACAGGGTAGCAATCAGCCCCAGCATTTT. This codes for CASRQGSNQPQHF.

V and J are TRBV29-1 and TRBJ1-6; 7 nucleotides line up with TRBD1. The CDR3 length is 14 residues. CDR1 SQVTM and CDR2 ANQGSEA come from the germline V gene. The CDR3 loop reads CKTRVKGAVSPLHF. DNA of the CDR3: TGCAAGACCAGAGTGAAGGGGGCGGTTTCACCCCTCCACTTT.

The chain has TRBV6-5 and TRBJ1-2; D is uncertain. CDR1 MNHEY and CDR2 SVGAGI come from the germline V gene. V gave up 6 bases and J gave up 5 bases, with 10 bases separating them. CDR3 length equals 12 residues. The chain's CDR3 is CASRGRAYGYTF. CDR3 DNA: TGTGCCAGCAGGGGCAGAGCTTATGGCTACACCTTC.